Sequencing of this T cell receptor beta chain was carried out in a study of blood T cell repertoires in COVID-19. Authors' processing steps: Reference gene primers were amplified, and this amplification served to estimate nucleated cell counts. Data came from immunoSEQ multiplex PCR; TCRdb stores just in-frame clones and leaves some out. V, J and clone size are taken as reported in that table, and D and trimming were inferred from the DNA itself. The sample lists about 80,000 clones, roughly three quarters occurring once. This clone showed up just once. The germline V and J ends were trimmed by 5 bases and 5 bases, with 13 bases remaining between them. Per the germline V gene, CDR1 is SGHNT and CDR2 is YYREEE (reference sequence). The CDR3 totals 14 residues.

The V and J genes are TRBV5-4 and TRBJ2-2; the D is unclear. The source is a man in his sixties with COVID-19, enrolled during active disease. Sequenced material: peripheral blood. The CDR3 region has the DNA TGTGCCAGCAGTACGGCGGTCGGAACCGGGGAGCTGTTTTTT. Translation gives CASSTAVGTGELFF.